This T cell receptor (beta chain) is from a study of T cell responses to AZD1222 COVID-19 vaccine. Study findings and constraints: Baseline seropositivity occurred in only a handful of AZD1222 recipients. Scientists sampled the repertoires only once the peak T cell response had passed. It should be noted that donors were predominantly white British and more often female, and clonal diversity was possibly underestimated. Spike-specific TCR breadth and depth grew following two AZD1222 doses.

Points on this clone: No antigen is known for it.

Repertoires were generated with immunoSEQ multiplex PCR, while TCRdb's copy carries only in-frame clones and drops some. The table records around 110,000 clones, more than 75% of them present only once. The germline V gene encodes CDR1 MNHEY and CDR2 SVGAGI. Trimming took off 5 bases at V and 2 bases at J, with 14 bases between the two ends. The CDR3 is made up of 15 amino acids. The sample consisted of peripheral blood, taken on day 0 of AZD1222 vaccination. This clonotype was sampled from an adult in good health. V is TRBV6-5 and J is TRBJ2-3; D unclear. This CDR3 is CASSTDKLPTDTQYF. CDR3 coding DNA: TGTGCCAGCAGTACCGACAAATTACCCACAGATACGCAGTATTTT.